Here is one T cell receptor (beta chain) with its context. This clonotype has a handful of counts. Its antigen specificity is not known. The sample holds no much larger clone one base away, and base qualities are not on file. This record belongs to a study of T cells after yellow fever vaccination (dated by TCRdb to between 2017 and 2020). Broadly, across the study: Libraries from fractions with low cell numbers were prepared with the SMART-Seq v4 Ultra Low Input RNA kit. Bulk TCR alpha and beta repertoires were sequenced longitudinally to track T-cell clones before and after primary and booster YFV17D yellow fever vaccination. The cohort comprised two healthy male donors, one aged 18 to 30 and one aged 30 to 40 years. Blood was collected at multiple timepoints before and after primary and secondary immunization, and bulk PBMC replicates and cell subsets were isolated. The investigation overall reported the following: Most clones expanded after primary vaccination (almost 97% of CD4 and 88% of CD8) were re-detected after the booster, suggesting that broad memory maintenance occurred. Computational filtering was needed because FACS-sorted repertoires could contain abundant contaminating clonotypes from the bulk population. A small fraction of clonotypes appeared in both the CD4 and CD8 compartments, likely as a result of convergent recombination. Because the study included only a couple of donors, the extent to which the findings can be generalized is limited. Compared with the primary T-cell response, the secondary T-cell response was weaker but faster, peaking on day 5 rather than day 15.

Interpreted using the paper, the treatment or condition label stands for: live attenuated yellow fever vaccine strain. Two biological replicates of bulk PBMCs were collected at each blood-draw timepoint. PBMCs were isolated from peripheral blood using a standard Ficoll-Paque protocol. TriZol was used to extract RNA from bulk PBMCs, CD4 and CD8 fractions, and dextramer-positive and dextramer-negative fractions. TCR cDNA was synthesized by 5'RACE template switching, which introduced a universal primer site and unique molecular identifiers. cDNA synthesis was primed from both the TCR alpha and TCR beta constant segments. Libraries were amplified in two PCR steps, with sample barcodes and sequencing adapters added in the second step. Libraries were sequenced on Illumina HiSeq 2500 (2x100 bp) or NovaSeq (2x150 bp). In the source study's methods: Reads were demultiplexed and collapsed into UMI consensus sequences with MIGEC, and V(D)J alignment was performed with MiXCR. Vaccine-responding clonotypes were defined with edgeR using replicate PBMC samples, requiring FDR below 0.01 and a log2 fold change above 5 up to day 15. Each bulk clonotype was labeled CD4 or CD8 based on which sequenced repertoire, CD4 or CD8, contained the clonotype at higher abundance. TCRdb itself trimmed the public reads at Q25 with fastp, ran MiXCR and retained productive beta chains. Every distinct CDR3 protein forms one entry, paired with its most common genes and DNA. The V and J calls were determined by TCRdb, not by the authors. The sample table holds some 600,000 distinct CDR3 sequences, of which roughly an eighth were seen once. 15% of the sample is in the top ten clones.

CDR1 LNHDA and CDR2 SQIVND were looked up in the germline V gene (reference sequence). Measured from the cysteine to the phenylalanine, the CDR3 is 16 residues long. Only the CDR3 part of the read is kept: 48 bases, read in frame from the first base. Trimming at the junction amounts to 9 bases on V and 2 bases on J, and the germline ends lie 21 bases apart. The chain uses TRBV19 and TRBJ2-3; the best D guess is TRBD2, with 5 bases matching. The TCR was taken from a man in his thirties or forties who received the YFV17D yellow fever vaccine. Sequencing was performed on PBMCs, taken on the day of the yellow fever booster vaccination. The DNA sequence is TGTGCCAGCAAACCCGGACTGACACCCCCCACAGATACGCAGTATTTT. Its protein reads: CASKPGLTPPTDTQYF.